This entry lists 26 T cell receptor beta chains sequenced from one sample in a study of neurological immune-mediated disorders. TCRdb called the 5' RACE reads again in MiXCR, with one record for every CDR3 protein. The sample records more than 50,000 distinct CDR3 sequences, 3% to 4% being singletons. The sequencing input was PBMCs. The receptors were sampled from a woman aged 55 to 70 with multiple sclerosis.

The table lists this clonotype with many counts. V gene TRBV20-1 combines with J gene TRBJ1-3; 7 nucleotides align to TRBD1. Germline CDR1 DFQATT, CDR2 SNEGSKA (reference sequence). The CDR3 sequence is 12 residues long. V shed 7 bases and J 8 bases; nucleotides not matched to a gene: 8. The CDR3 bases are TGCAGTGGATCAGGGGGAAGGGACACCATATATTTT. This translates into CSGSGGRDTIYF.

This clonotype was seen once. The chain combines TRBV20-1 with TRBJ2-5; D uncertain. Germline-derived CDR1 and CDR2 are DFQATT and SNEGSKA (reference sequence). V was cut by 5 bases and J by 5 bases, with 18 bases left in between. The CDR3 has 14 residues. CDR3 residues: CSARPGPQRETQYF. DNA for the CDR3: TGCAGTGCTCGACCGGGCCCCCAGAGGGAGACCCAGTACTTC.

This clonotype has ten or more counts. The CDR3 DNA is TGTGCCAGCAGTTTGGGGGCCAATTCACCCCTCCACTTT. Residues: CASSLGANSPLHF. This rearrangement joins TRBV12-3 or TRBV12-4 to TRBJ1-6, with D tentatively TRBD1 (6 bases). This CDR3 is built from 13 residues. Trimming took off 3 bases at V and 7 bases at J, with 7 bases between the two ends.

This clonotype occurred many times. The chain carries TRBV3-1 and TRBJ1-2, with TRBD1 matching over 10 bases. The germline V gene has CDR1 LGHDT and CDR2 YNNKEL (reference sequence). The length of the CDR3 is 16 residues. The V and J ends lost 3 bases and 5 bases, in that order; junction bases with no gene match: 9. The CDR3 nucleotides are TGTGCCAGCAGCCACCCCGGGACAGGGGTTCGGTATGGCTACACCTTC. Protein product: CASSHPGTGVRYGYTF.

This clonotype was seen many times. The rearrangement links TRBV28 to TRBJ2-4, with 8 positions matching TRBD1. Germline V gene sequence: CDR1 MDHEN, CDR2 SYDVKM. The CDR3 is 17 amino acids. J gave up 1 base and V 10 bases, and 15 bases lay outside the gene matches. CDR3 nucleotides: TGTGCCACTCCAAAACCGGGACAGGTGAGGGCCAAAAACATTCAGTACTTC. It yields the protein CATPKPGQVRAKNIQYF.

This clonotype was counted only a few times. The chain combines TRBV29-1 with TRBJ2-5; D is perhaps TRBD2 (6 bases). Trimming took off 6 bases at V and 4 bases at J, with 9 bases between the two ends. CDR3 length equals 11 residues. Germline CDR1 is SQVTM and CDR2 is ANQGSEA. The DNA for the CDR3 is TGCAGCGTGGGACTCAGAGAGACCCAGTACTTC. It translates to CSVGLRETQYF.

This clonotype was seen ten or more times. This chain connects TRBV7-9 to TRBJ1-1; 7 bases match TRBD1. Per germline, CDR1 SEHNR and CDR2 FQNEAQ (reference sequence). The junction had 10 bases not matched to a gene; V was cut back by 5 bases and J by 1 base. CDR3 length equals 16 residues. Here the CDR3 reads CASSDRQGRTNTEAFF. CDR3 nucleotide sequence: TGTGCCAGCAGCGATCGACAGGGTAGGACGAACACTGAAGCTTTCTTT.

Notes on this clonotype: A much larger clone differs from this one at a single base, so this may be a read error. This rearrangement joins TRBV20-1 to TRBJ1-5; D may be TRBD1 (6 bases). This CDR3 has 13 amino acids. Germline lookup yields CDR1 DFQATT and CDR2 SNEGSKA (reference sequence). The CDR3 DNA is TGCAGTGCTAGAGATTACAGGGCACAGCACCAGCATTTT. Translating it yields CSARDYRAQHQHF.

This clonotype is medium-sized (0.01 to 0.1%) in the sample. This rearrangement joins TRBV10-3 to TRBJ2-1; D unclear. The CDR3 has 15 amino acids. The V gene's germline CDR1 is ENHRY and CDR2 SYGVKD. V was clipped by 0 bases and J by 6 bases, with 12 bases between them. CDR3 sequence (DNA): TGTGCCATCAGTGAGTCAGGGATCCCCTCCAATGAGCAGTTCTTC. Translating it yields CAISESGIPSNEQFF.

This clonotype was counted ten times or more. The chain employs TRBV5-1 and TRBJ2-2; weak D call: TRBD2 (6 bases). CDR1 SGHRS and CDR2 YFSETQ come from the germline V gene. V was trimmed by 6 bases and J by 6 bases, leaving 12 bases between them. This CDR3 has 13 amino acids. CDR3: CASTGTSPGELFF. The DNA of the CDR3 is TGCGCCAGCACCGGGACTTCTCCCGGGGAGCTGTTTTTT.

The sample holds many counts of this clonotype. The chain carries TRBV15 and TRBJ2-2; 9 bases match TRBD2. Germline V CDR1 and CDR2: LNHNV, YYDKDF (reference sequence). The J segment lost 4 bases and the V segment lost 9 bases, leaving 3 bases of the junction unmatched. This CDR3 spans 13 amino acids. For the CDR3, the DNA is TGTGCCACGGGGACTAGCAGCACCGGGGAGCTGTTTTTT. Its translation: CATGTSSTGELFF.

This clonotype was detected ten times or more. V and J are TRBV25-1 and TRBJ1-1; perhaps TRBD1 as D (6 bases). CDR1 is MGHDK, CDR2 SYGVNS, per germline. The V gene lost 4 bases and the J gene lost 0 bases, with 9 bases spanning the gap. There are 14 residues in the CDR3. CDR3 DNA sequence: TGTGCCAGCAGTGTGCCAGGGGTGAACACTGAAGCTTTCTTT. This sequence encodes CASSVPGVNTEAFF.

The sample holds many counts of this clonotype. V is TRBV20-1 and J is TRBJ2-7; D is uncertain. V was clipped by 6 bases and J by 3 bases, with 9 bases between them. CDR3 length: 11 amino acids. Per germline, CDR1 DFQATT and CDR2 SNEGSKA (reference sequence). In DNA form, the CDR3 reads TGCAGTGCCCCGAACTACTACGAGCAGTACTTC. This sequence encodes CSAPNYYEQYF.

This clonotype has a handful of counts. The conserved phenylalanine or tryptophan is not found at the CDR3 terminus, so this likely reflects a read error. This chain joins TRBV28 and TRBJ1-5; D is perhaps TRBD1 (6 bases). Germline CDR1 is MDHEN and CDR2 is SYDVKM. The V and J ends lost 3 bases and 5 bases respectively, with 14 bases between them. There are 15 residues in the CDR3. CDR3 sequence reads: CASSFELGGHQPQHN. Here the CDR3 DNA reads TGTGCCAGCAGTTTTGAGCTGGGGGGCCATCAGCCCCAGCATAAT.

This clonotype was picked up many times. The chain uses TRBV14 and TRBJ2-5; D gene ambiguous. Per germline, CDR1 SGHDN and CDR2 FVKESK. V lost 0 bases and J lost 3, with 8 bases in between. CDR3 length equals 14 residues. CDR3 in amino acids: CASSQETVEETQYF. CDR3 DNA sequence: TGTGCCAGCAGCCAAGAAACCGTCGAAGAGACCCAGTACTTC.

The V call is TRBV18, the J call TRBJ2-5; D gene unclear. The CDR3 totals 14 residues. CDR1 is KGHSH and CDR2 is LQKENI in the germline V gene. V gave up 6 bases and J gave up 2 bases, with 13 bases separating them. For the CDR3, the DNA is TGTGCCAGCTCCCTTCGGACGGAGCAAGAGACCCAGTACTTC. Amino acids: CASSLRTEQETQYF.

This clonotype was picked up many times. The J gene is TRBJ2-5, the V gene TRBV6-6, with D maybe TRBD2 (5 bases). The germline CDR1 and CDR2 sequences are MNHNY and SVGAGI (reference sequence). This CDR3 has 12 residues. Trimming shortened V by 10 bases and J by 5 bases, and 14 bases separated the two germline ends. The CDR3 is CATSGIMETQYF. CDR3 nucleotide sequence: TGTGCCACATCCGGGATTATGGAGACCCAGTACTTC.

This clonotype was counted ten times or more. The chain couples TRBV20-1 to TRBJ1-5; D is ambiguous. CDR1 is DFQATT and CDR2 is SNEGSKA in the germline V gene (reference sequence). CDR3 length: 14 amino acids. V was shortened by 2 bases and J by 2 bases, with 10 bases between the two germline ends. CDR3 bases: TGCAGTGCTAGATTACAGAAAGGCAATCAGCCCCAGCATTTT. The encoded protein is CSARLQKGNQPQHF.

Ten or more counts support this clonotype. The chain is built from TRBV2 and TRBJ2-2, with D perhaps given as TRBD1 or TRBD2 (6 bases each). The CDR3 length is 15 residues. V lost 6 bases to trimming and J lost 5 bases, with 16 bases between them. The germline V gene encodes CDR1 SNHLY and CDR2 FYNNEI. The CDR3 sequence is CASRDGGLQTGELFF. The CDR3 nucleotides read TGTGCCAGCAGGGACGGGGGCTTGCAGACCGGGGAGCTGTTTTTT.

This clonotype occurred many times. The chain links TRBV19 to TRBJ2-5, with 8 bases lining up with TRBD1. The length of the CDR3 is 13 residues. V gave up 6 bases and J gave up 5 bases; unmatched junction bases: 5. Germline CDR1 reads LNHDA; CDR2 reads SQIVND (reference sequence). The CDR3: CASRRTGSETQYF. The CDR3 DNA reads as TGTGCCAGTAGACGGACAGGGTCCGAGACCCAGTACTTC.

The V call is TRBV20-1, the J call TRBJ2-5, with D maybe TRBD1 (5 bases). CDR1 DFQATT and CDR2 SNEGSKA come from the germline V gene (reference sequence). The CDR3 runs to 12 residues. The V end lost 2 bases, the J end lost 5 bases, and 9 bases lay between the germline ends. CDR3 coding DNA: TGCAGTGCTAGACAGGGCATGGAGACCCAGTACTTC. Translated: CSARQGMETQYF.

With respect to this clonotype: A clone one base away is much larger, so this may be a read error. As DNA, the CDR3 is TGTGCCAGCAGTTTAACCTACATTGATACGCAGTATTTT. It translates to CASSLTYIDTQYF. The chain employs TRBV28 and TRBJ2-3; no firm D call. Between the trimmed V and J ends, which lost 2 bases and 6 bases, there was a span of 9 bases. Germline V gives CDR1 MDHEN, CDR2 SYDVKM. This CDR3 is 13 amino acids long.

Ten or more counts support this clonotype. The chain combines TRBV7-2 with TRBJ2-1, with 9 nucleotides matching TRBD1. V trimming: 5 bases; J trimming: 4 bases; junction bases outside the gene matches: 6. CDR3 size: 15 residues. Germline V CDR1 and CDR2: SGHTA, FQGNSA. The CDR3 coding sequence is TGTGCCAGCAGCCCACAGGGGGCGTCTTACAATGAGCAGTTCTTC. Its protein product is CASSPQGASYNEQFF. The entire variable domain, with the rest obtained from reference TRBV7-2 and TRBJ2-1, is as follows: GAGVSQSPSNKVTEKGKDVELRCDPISGHTALYWYRQSLGQGLEFLIYFQGNSAPDKSGLPSDRFSAERTGGSVSTLTIQRTQQEDSAVYLCASSPQGASYNEQFFGPGTRLTVL.

This clonotype was seen repeatedly, ten times or more. The chain couples TRBV9 to TRBJ2-2; 7 bases agree with TRBD2. The length of the CDR3 is 18 residues. Per the germline V gene, CDR1 is SGDLS and CDR2 is YYNGEE. The V gene end was trimmed by 4 bases and the J gene end by 3 bases; junction bases not matched to a gene: 15. CDR3 coding DNA: TGTGCCAGCAGCCCAACCAGAGGCGGGGGATGGGACACCGGGGAGCTGTTTTTT. As protein: CASSPTRGGGWDTGELFF.

This clonotype appeared many times. The chain carries TRBV7-9 and TRBJ2-3; 7 bases line up with TRBD2. The trim removed 3 bases at V and 2 bases at J, leaving 8 bases unmatched. The CDR3 contains 16 residues. Per the germline V gene, CDR1 is SEHNR and CDR2 is FQNEAQ (reference sequence). CDR3 protein: CASSLLPSGYTDTQYF. CDR3 sequence (DNA): TGTGCCAGCAGCTTGCTTCCTAGCGGATACACAGATACGCAGTATTTT.

This clonotype has a count of ten or more. The gene calls are TRBV20-1 and TRBJ2-1; 16 bases are a match to TRBD2. This CDR3 spans 17 amino acids. Trimming at V came to 4 bases and at J to 2 bases, leaving 5 bases not matched to a gene. Germline loops: CDR1 DFQATT, CDR2 SNEGSKA (reference sequence). The CDR3 sequence: CSATGTSGRVTYNEQFF. Here the CDR3 DNA reads TGCAGTGCTACCGGGACTAGCGGGAGGGTCACCTACAATGAGCAGTTCTTC.